The T cell receptor (beta chain) under discussion was sequenced for a study of T cells in Graves' hyperthyroidism and ophthalmopathy. It was RNA transcripts that yielded the amplified TCR beta CDR3 regions. The HTBI primer set drove a first-round RT-PCR of the TCR CDR3. TCRdb reprocessed the multiplex PCR reads with MiXCR, giving one entry per CDR3 protein. This sample has some 770,000 distinct CDR3 sequences, with 16% found just once. This clonotype was observed a few times. Trimming took 7 bases from V and 8 from J, leaving 14 bases between them. The CDR3 consists of 12 residues. The chain combines TRBV12-3 or TRBV12-4 with TRBJ1-2, with D perhaps matching TRBD1 (5 bases). The sample taken for sequencing was blood. This clonotype was sampled from a man aged 18 to 29 with Graves' hyperthyroidism. The CDR3 region has the DNA TGTGCCAGCAAATCCCGGGACGTCGGCTACACCTTC. It is translated as CASKSRDVGYTF.